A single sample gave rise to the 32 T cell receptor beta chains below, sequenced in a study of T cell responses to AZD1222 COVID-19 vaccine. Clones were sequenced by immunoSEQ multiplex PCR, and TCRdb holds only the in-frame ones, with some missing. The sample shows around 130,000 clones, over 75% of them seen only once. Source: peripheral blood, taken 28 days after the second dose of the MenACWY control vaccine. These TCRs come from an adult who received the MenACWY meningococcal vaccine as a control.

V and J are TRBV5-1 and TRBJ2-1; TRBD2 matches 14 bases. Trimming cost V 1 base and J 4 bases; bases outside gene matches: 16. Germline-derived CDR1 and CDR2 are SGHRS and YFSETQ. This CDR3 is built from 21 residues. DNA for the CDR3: TGCGCCAGCAGCTTGACAGGGAAGACTAGCGGGAGGGGCTCTAAATACAATGAGCAGTTCTTC. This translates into CASSLTGKTSGRGSKYNEQFF.

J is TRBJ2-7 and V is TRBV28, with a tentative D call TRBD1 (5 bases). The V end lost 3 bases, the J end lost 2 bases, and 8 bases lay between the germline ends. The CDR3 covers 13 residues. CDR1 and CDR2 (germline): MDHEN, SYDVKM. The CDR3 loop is CASSFQGPYEQYF. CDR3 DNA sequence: TGTGCCAGCAGTTTCCAGGGCCCCTACGAGCAGTACTTC.

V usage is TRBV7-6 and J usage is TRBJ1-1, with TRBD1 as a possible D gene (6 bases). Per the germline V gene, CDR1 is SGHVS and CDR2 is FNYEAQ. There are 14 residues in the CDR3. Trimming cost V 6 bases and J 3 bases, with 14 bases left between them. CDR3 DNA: TGTGCCAGCAGTCCACCTCAGGGGTACACTGAAGCTTTCTTT. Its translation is CASSPPQGYTEAFF.

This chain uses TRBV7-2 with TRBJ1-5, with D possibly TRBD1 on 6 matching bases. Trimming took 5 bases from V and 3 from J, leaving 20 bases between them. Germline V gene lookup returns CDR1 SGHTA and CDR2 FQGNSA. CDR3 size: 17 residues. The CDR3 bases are TGTGCCAGCAGCGCAGGAGTTAGGACAGACAACAATCAGCCCCAGCATTTT. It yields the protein CASSAGVRTDNNQPQHF.

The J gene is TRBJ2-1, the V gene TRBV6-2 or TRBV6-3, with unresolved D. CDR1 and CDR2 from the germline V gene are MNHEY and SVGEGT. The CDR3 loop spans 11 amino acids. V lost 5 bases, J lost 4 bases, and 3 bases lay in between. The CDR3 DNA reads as TGTGCCAGCAGTGCGTACAATGAGCAGTTCTTC. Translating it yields CASSAYNEQFF.

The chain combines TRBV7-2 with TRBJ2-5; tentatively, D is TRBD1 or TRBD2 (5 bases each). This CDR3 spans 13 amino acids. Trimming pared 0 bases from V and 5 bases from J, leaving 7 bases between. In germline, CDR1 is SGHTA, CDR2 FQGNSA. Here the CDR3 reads CASSLAGVETQYF. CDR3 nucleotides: TGTGCCAGCAGCTTAGCGGGGGTGGAGACCCAGTACTTC.

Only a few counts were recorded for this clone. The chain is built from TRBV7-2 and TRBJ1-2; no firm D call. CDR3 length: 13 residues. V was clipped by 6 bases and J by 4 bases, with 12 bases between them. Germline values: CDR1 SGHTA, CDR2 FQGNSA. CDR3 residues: CASSPNGFYGYTF. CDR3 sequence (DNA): TGTGCCAGCAGTCCAAACGGGTTCTATGGCTACACCTTC.

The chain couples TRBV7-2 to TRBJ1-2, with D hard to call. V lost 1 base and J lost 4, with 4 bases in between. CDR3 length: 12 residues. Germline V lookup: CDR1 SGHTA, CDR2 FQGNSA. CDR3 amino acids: CASSLGIYGYTF. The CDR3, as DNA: TGTGCCAGCAGCTTAGGGATCTATGGCTACACCTTC.

CDR3 bases: TGTGCCAGCAGCGTAGTAGACAGGTACAATGAGCAGTTCTTC. Its translation is CASSVVDRYNEQFF. J is TRBJ2-1 and V is TRBV9; a possible D gene is TRBD1 (6 bases). The germline gives CDR1 SGDLS, CDR2 YYNGEE. V lost 0 bases and J 4 bases, leaving 8 bases between the germline ends. The CDR3 consists of 14 residues.

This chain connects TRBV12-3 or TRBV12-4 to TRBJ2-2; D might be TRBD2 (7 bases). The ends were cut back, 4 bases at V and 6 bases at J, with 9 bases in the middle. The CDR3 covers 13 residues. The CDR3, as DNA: TGTGCCAGCAGTTGGGGGGGCGCCGGGGAGCTGTTTTTT. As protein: CASSWGGAGELFF.

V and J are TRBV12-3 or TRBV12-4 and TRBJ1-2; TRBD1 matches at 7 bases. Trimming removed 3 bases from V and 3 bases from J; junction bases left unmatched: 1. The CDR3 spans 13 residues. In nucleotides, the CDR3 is TGTGCCAGCAGTTTTGGGACAGACTATGGCTACACCTTC. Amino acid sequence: CASSFGTDYGYTF.

The CDR3 sequence is CASSVGLAGVERLTDTQYF. The DNA of the CDR3 is TGTGCCAGCAGCGTGGGACTAGCGGGAGTAGAGAGGCTCACAGATACGCAGTATTTT. The genes are TRBV9 and TRBJ2-3; 14 bases are a match to TRBD2. Germline trimming cut 2 bases from V and 2 bases from J; bases unmatched to any gene: 10. From germline, CDR1 is SGDLS and CDR2 YYNGEE. CDR3 length: 19 amino acids.

CDR3 in amino acids: CASSLEGVGRVNTEAFF. CDR3 nucleotides: TGTGCCAGCAGCTTAGAAGGTGTGGGGAGGGTGAACACTGAAGCTTTCTTT. This chain links TRBV11-2 with TRBJ1-1; D gene uncertain. This CDR3 comprises 17 residues. Germline V gene data show CDR1 as SGHAT and CDR2 as FQNNGV. V was clipped by 0 bases and J by 0 bases, with 14 bases between them. Full variable domain (remainder filled in from reference TRBV11-2 and TRBJ1-1): EAGVAQSPRYKIIEKRQSVAFWCNPISGHATLYWYQQILGQGPKLLIQFQNNGVVDDSQLPKDRFSAERLKGVDSTLKIQPAKLEDSAVYLCASSLEGVGRVNTEAFFGQGTRLTVV.

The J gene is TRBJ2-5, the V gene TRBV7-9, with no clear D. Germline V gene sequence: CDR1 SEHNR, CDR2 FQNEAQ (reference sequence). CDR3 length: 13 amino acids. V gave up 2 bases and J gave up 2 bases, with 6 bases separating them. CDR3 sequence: CASSLRRQETQYF. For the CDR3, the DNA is TGTGCCAGCAGCTTACGGCGTCAAGAGACCCAGTACTTC. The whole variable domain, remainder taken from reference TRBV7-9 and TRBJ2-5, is DTGVSQNPRHKITKRGQNVTFRCDPISEHNRLYWYRQTLGQGPEFLTYFQNEAQLEKSRLLSDRFSAERPKGSFSTLEIQRTEQGDSAMYLCASSLRRQETQYFGPGTRLLVL.

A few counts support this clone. The CDR3 reads CASSLYRGRYEQYF. CDR3 in DNA: TGTGCCAGCAGTTTGTACAGGGGGCGGTACGAGCAGTACTTC. V gene TRBV28 combines with J gene TRBJ2-7; the match to TRBD1 covers 9 bases. V shed 3 bases, J shed 4 bases, and the junction held 4 bases outside the gene matches. Per the germline V gene, CDR1 is MDHEN and CDR2 is SYDVKM. The CDR3 runs 14 residues.

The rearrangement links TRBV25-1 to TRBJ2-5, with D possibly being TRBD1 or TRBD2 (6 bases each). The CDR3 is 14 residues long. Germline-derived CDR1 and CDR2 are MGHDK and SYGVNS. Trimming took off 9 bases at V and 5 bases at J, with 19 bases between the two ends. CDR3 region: CASSLLGGSETQYF. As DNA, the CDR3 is TGTGCCAGTTCTCTTCTCGGGGGCTCGGAGACCCAGTACTTC.

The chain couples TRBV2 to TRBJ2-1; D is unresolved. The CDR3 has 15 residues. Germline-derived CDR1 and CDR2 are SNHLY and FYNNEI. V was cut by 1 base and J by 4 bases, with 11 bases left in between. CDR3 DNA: TGTGCCAGCAGTGAAGGTCAGGAAATATACAATGAGCAGTTCTTC. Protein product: CASSEGQEIYNEQFF.

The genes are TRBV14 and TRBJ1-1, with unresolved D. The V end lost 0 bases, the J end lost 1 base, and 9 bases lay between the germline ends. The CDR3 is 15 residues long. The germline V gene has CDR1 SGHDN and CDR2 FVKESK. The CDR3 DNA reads TGTGCCAGCAGCCAAGAAGGCTACTGGAACACTGAAGCTTTCTTT. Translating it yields CASSQEGYWNTEAFF.

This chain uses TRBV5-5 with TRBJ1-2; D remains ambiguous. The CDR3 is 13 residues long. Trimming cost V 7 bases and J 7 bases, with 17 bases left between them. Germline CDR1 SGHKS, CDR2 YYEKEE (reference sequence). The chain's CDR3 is CASLGGPNLGYTF. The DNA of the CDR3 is TGTGCCAGCTTGGGCGGACCGAATCTTGGCTACACCTTC.

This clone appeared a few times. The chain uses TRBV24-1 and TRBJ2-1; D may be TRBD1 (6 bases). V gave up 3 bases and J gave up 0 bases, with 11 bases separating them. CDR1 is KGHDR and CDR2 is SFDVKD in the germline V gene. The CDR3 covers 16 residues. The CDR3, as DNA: TGTGCCACCAGTGATGCTGGGACAAGCTCCTACAATGAGCAGTTCTTC. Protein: CATSDAGTSSYNEQFF.

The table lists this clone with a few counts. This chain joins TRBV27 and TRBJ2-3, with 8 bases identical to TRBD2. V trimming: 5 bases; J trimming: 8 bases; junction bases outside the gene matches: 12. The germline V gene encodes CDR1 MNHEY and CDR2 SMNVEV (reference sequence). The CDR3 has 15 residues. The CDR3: CASSGAGARGGTQYF. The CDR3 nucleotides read TGTGCCAGCAGTGGAGCGGGGGCCAGGGGAGGTACGCAGTATTTT.

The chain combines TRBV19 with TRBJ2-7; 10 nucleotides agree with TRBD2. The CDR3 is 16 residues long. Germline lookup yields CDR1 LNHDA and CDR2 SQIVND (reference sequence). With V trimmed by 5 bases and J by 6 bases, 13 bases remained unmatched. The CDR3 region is CASSPSPGLAIAEQYF. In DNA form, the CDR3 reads TGTGCCAGTAGTCCCTCACCGGGACTAGCGATTGCCGAGCAGTACTTC.

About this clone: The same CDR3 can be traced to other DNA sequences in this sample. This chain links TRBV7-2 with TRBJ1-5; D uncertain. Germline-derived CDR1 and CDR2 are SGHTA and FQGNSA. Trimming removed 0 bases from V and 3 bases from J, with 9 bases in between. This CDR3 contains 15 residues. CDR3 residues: CASSLAGRDNQPQHF. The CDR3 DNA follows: TGTGCCAGCAGCTTAGCTGGGCGGGACAATCAGCCCCAGCATTTT.

The CDR3 nucleotides are TGTGCCAGTAGTATCGGGGACTCATTCTCCTACGAGCAGTACGTC. It translates to CASSIGDSFSYEQYV. This chain joins TRBV19 and TRBJ2-7, with TRBD2 as a possible D gene (6 bases). V lost 3 bases and J lost 0, with 12 bases in between. Germline V gene data show CDR1 as LNHDA and CDR2 as SQIVND (reference sequence). The CDR3 is 15 residues long.

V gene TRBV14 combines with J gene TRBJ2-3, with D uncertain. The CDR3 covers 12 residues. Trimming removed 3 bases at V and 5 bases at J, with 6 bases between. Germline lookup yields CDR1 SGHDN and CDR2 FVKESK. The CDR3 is CASSQTVDTQYF. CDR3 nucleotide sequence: TGTGCCAGCAGCCAGACGGTAGATACGCAGTATTTT.

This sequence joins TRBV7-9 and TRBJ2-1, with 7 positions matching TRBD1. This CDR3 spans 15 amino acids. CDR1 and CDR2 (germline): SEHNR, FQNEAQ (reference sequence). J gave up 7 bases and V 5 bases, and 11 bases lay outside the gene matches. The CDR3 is CASSRDSSSGNEQFF. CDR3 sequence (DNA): TGTGCCAGCAGCCGGGACAGCTCTTCGGGGAATGAGCAGTTCTTC.

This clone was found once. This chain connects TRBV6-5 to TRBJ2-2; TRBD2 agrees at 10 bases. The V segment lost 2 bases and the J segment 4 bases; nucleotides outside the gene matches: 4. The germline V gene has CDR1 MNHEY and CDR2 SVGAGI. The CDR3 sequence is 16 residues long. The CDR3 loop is CASSYLPSGGTGELFF. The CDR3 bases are TGTGCCAGCAGTTACCTGCCTAGCGGGGGCACCGGGGAGCTGTTTTTT.

The CDR3 region is CASTMTGRDLETQYF. For the CDR3, the DNA is TGTGCCAGCACCATGACAGGGAGGGATTTGGAGACCCAGTACTTC. This chain connects TRBV2 to TRBJ2-5; tentatively, D is TRBD1 or TRBD2 (7 bases each). Germline-derived CDR1 and CDR2 are SNHLY and FYNNEI. Trimming pared 7 bases from V and 5 bases from J, leaving 20 bases between. The CDR3 runs 15 residues.

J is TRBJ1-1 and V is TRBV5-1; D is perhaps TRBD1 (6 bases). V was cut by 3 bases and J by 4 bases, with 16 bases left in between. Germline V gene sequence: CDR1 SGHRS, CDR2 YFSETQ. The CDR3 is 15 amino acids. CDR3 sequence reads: CASSSMDSRTTEAFF. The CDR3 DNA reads TGCGCCAGCAGCTCAATGGACAGCCGAACCACTGAAGCTTTCTTT.

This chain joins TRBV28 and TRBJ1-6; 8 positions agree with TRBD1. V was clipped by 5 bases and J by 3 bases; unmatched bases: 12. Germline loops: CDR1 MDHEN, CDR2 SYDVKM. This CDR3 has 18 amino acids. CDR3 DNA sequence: TGTGCCAGCAGTCCAAGAATGGGGACAGGCCTCTATAATTCACCCCTCCACTTT. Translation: CASSPRMGTGLYNSPLHF.

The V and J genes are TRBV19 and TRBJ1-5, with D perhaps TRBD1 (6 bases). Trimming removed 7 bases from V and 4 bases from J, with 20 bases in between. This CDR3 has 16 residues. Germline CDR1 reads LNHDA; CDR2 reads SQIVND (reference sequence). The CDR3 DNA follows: TGTGCCAGTAATCCGTTTGGGGGCGCAAGAAATCAGCCCCAGCATTTT. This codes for CASNPFGGARNQPQHF.

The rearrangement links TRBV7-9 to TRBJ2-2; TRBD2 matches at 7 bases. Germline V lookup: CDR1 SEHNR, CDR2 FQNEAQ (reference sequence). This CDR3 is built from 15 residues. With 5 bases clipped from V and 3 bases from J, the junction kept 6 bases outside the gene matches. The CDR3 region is CASSRGSLDTGELFF. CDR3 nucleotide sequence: TGTGCCAGCAGCCGCGGGAGTTTGGACACCGGGGAGCTGTTTTTT.